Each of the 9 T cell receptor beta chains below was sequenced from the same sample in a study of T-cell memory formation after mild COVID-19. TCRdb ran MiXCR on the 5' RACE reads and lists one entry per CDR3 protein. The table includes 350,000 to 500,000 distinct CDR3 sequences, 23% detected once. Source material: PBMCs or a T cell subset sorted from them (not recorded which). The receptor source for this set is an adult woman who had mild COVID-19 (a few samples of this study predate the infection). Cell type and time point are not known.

The CDR3 nucleotides read TGTGCCAGCTCAACTCGGACTAGCGGGAGGAACGGGGAGCTGTTTTTT. This sequence encodes CASSTRTSGRNGELFF. The chain combines TRBV18 with TRBJ2-2; 14 bases are shared with TRBD2. CDR1 KGHSH and CDR2 LQKENI come from the germline V gene. Trimming cost V 5 bases and J 7 bases; bases outside gene matches: 6. The CDR3 runs to 16 residues.

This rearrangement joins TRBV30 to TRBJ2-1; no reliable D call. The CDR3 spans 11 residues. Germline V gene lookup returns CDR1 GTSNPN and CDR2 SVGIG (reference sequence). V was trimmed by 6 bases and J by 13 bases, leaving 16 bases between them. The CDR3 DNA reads TGTGCCTGCCACCTACCCGCCGGACAGTTCTTC. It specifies CACHLPAGQFF.

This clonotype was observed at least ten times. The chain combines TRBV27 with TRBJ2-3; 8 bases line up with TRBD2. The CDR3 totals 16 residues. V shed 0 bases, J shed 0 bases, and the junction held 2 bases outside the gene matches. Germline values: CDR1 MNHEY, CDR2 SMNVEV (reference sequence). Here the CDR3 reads CASSLSPSGSTDTQYF. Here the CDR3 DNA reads TGTGCCAGCAGTTTATCGCCTAGCGGGAGCACAGATACGCAGTATTTT.

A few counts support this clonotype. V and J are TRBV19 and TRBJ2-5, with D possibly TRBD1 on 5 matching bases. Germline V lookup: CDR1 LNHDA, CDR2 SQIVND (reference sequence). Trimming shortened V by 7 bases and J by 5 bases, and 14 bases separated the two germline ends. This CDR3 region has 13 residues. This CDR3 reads CASNQGVQETQYF. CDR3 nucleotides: TGTGCCAGTAACCAAGGGGTGCAGGAGACCCAGTACTTC.

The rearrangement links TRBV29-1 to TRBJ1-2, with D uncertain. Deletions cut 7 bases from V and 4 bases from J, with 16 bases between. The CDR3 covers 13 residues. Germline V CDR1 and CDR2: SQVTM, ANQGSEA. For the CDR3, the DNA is TGCAGCGCCCTATTTGGGCTTCCCTATGGCTACACCTTC. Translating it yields CSALFGLPYGYTF.

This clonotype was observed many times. The CDR3 region is CSAKRGEESYEQYF. The CDR3, as DNA: TGCAGTGCTAAGAGGGGGGAGGAGAGCTACGAGCAGTACTTC. The V and J genes are TRBV20-1 and TRBJ2-7; either TRBD1 or TRBD2 may fit D (6 bases each). The CDR3 sequence is 14 residues long. V was pared by 4 bases and J by 3 bases, with 16 bases between. Germline V lookup: CDR1 DFQATT, CDR2 SNEGSKA (reference sequence).

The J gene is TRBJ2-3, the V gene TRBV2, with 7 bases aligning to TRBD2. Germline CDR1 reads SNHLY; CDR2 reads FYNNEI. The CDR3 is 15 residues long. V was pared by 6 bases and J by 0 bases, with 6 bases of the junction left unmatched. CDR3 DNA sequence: TGTGCCAGCAGATCACTAGCGACCAGCACAGATACGCAGTATTTT. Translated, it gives CASRSLATSTDTQYF.

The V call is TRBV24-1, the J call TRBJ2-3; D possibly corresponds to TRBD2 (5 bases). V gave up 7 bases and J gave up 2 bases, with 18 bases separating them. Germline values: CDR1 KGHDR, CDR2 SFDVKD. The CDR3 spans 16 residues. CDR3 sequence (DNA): TGTGCCACCAGCGACCGGGGAGTTCGGATCACAGATACGCAGTATTTT. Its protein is CATSDRGVRITDTQYF.

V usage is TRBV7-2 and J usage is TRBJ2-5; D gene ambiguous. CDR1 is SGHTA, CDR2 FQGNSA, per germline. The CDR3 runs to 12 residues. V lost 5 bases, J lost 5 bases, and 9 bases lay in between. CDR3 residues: CASSRVGETQYF. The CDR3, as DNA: TGTGCCAGCAGCCGGGTGGGGGAGACCCAGTACTTC.